Below, 14 T cell receptor beta chains from the same sample are listed, as sequenced in a study of T cells in Graves' hyperthyroidism and ophthalmopathy. What was amplified from RNA transcripts were TCR beta CDR3 regions. Carried out on the TCR CDR3, a first-round RT-PCR used the HTBI primer set. TCRdb re-called the multiplex PCR reads with MiXCR, one entry per CDR3 protein. This sample has 370,000 or so distinct CDR3 sequences, with around 25% found just once. The sequenced material came from blood. These receptors came from a man aged 50 to 59 with Graves' hyperthyroidism.

The V and J genes are TRBV7-6 and TRBJ2-1; the match to TRBD2 covers 9 bases. Germline CDR1 and CDR2: SGHVS and FNYEAQ. V trimming: 5 bases; J trimming: 12 bases; junction bases outside the gene matches: 17. CDR3 length: 16 residues. The CDR3 DNA reads as TGTGCCAGCAGCCCCAGGACTAGCGTCTCCTACGGTGGGCAGTTCTTC. As protein: CASSPRTSVSYGGQFF.

The V and J genes are TRBV10-3 and TRBJ2-1, with TRBD1 matching 8 bases. Germline CDR1 ENHRY, CDR2 SYGVKD. There are 14 residues in the CDR3. V lost 2 bases and J lost 8; bases outside the gene matches: 5. CDR3 in DNA: TGTGCCATCAGTGAGGGCAGGGGGCGCGATGAGCAGTTCTTC. Translating it yields CAISEGRGRDEQFF.

This clonotype came up a few times. The V gene is TRBV10-1, the J gene TRBJ1-4; TRBD1 is a possible D gene (6 bases). The CDR3 loop spans 13 amino acids. Germline CDR1 and CDR2: WNHNN and SYGVQD (reference sequence). Trimming pared 6 bases from V and 8 bases from J, leaving 13 bases between. CDR3 nucleotide sequence: TGCGCCAGCAGCCGACAGGTCGACGAAAAACTGTTTTTT. The encoded protein is CASSRQVDEKLFF.

With regard to this clonotype: Possible read error: a much larger clone is one base away. V gene TRBV12-3 or TRBV12-4 combines with J gene TRBJ2-4; the D gene could be TRBD1 or TRBD2 (5 bases each). Trimming removed 4 bases from V and 1 base from J, with 11 bases in between. The CDR3 runs 15 residues. The CDR3 region has the DNA TGTGCCAGCAGTTCTGAAGAGGGGGCCAAAAACATTCAGTACTTC. It codes for CASSSEEGAKNIQYF.

The chain joins TRBV20-1 to TRBJ1-1; a possible D gene is TRBD1 (5 bases). The CDR3 spans 14 residues. The germline V gene has CDR1 DFQATT and CDR2 SNEGSKA (reference sequence). V lost 6 bases to trimming and J lost 5 bases, with 19 bases between them. The CDR3 nucleotides read TGCAGTGCCCAGCGTGGGGCTAGGACGACTGAAGCTTTCTTT. This encodes CSAQRGARTTEAFF.

This clonotype appeared a few times. V and J are TRBV7-3 and TRBJ2-4; D is perhaps TRBD1 (6 bases). Germline V gene data show CDR1 as SGHTA and CDR2 as FQGTGA. Trimming took off 2 bases at V and 0 bases at J, with 20 bases between the two ends. This CDR3 spans 19 amino acids. The DNA of the CDR3 is TGTGCCAGCAGCTTATATAAATCCCGGGACATACTAGCCAAAAACATTCAGTACTTC. Protein sequence: CASSLYKSRDILAKNIQYF.

The chain carries TRBV19 and TRBJ2-2; 9 bases map to TRBD1. From germline, CDR1 is LNHDA and CDR2 SQIVND (reference sequence). V lost 10 bases, J lost 4 bases, and 7 bases stayed unmatched. The CDR3 contains 14 residues. DNA of the CDR3: TGTGCCATCCGGGACAGGGAAGTCACCGGGGAGCTGTTTTTT. Its translation is CAIRDREVTGELFF. Based on the CDR3 plus reference TRBV19 and TRBJ2-2, the full variable domain is DGGITQSPKYLFRKEGQNVTLSCEQNLNHDAMYWYRQDPGQGLRLIYYSQIVNDFQKGDIAEGYSVSREKKESFPLTVTSAQKNPTAFYLCAIRDREVTGELFFGEGSRLTVL.

This chain connects TRBV19 to TRBJ1-1; no clear D gene. CDR1 and CDR2 from the germline V gene are LNHDA and SQIVND (reference sequence). V dropped 3 bases and J dropped 11 bases, with 10 bases sitting between them. There are 11 residues in the CDR3. CDR3 sequence reads: CASSIEGLAFF. CDR3 nucleotide sequence: TGTGCCAGTAGTATTGAGGGCTTGGCTTTCTTT. The full variable domain, its missing parts supplied by reference TRBV19 and TRBJ1-1, is DGGITQSPKYLFRKEGQNVTLSCEQNLNHDAMYWYRQDPGQGLRLIYYSQIVNDFQKGDIAEGYSVSREKKESFPLTVTSAQKNPTAFYLCASSIEGLAFFGQGTRLTVV.

This clonotype came up many times. The J gene is TRBJ2-3, the V gene TRBV11-3, with TRBD2 identical over 7 bases. This CDR3 has 16 amino acids. The ends lost 1 base at V and 2 bases at J; junction bases unmatched: 6. From germline, CDR1 is SGHNT and CDR2 YENEEA. For the CDR3, the DNA is TGTGCCAGCAGCTTAGGTCTCGGGACTAACACAGATACGCAGTATTTT. Translating it yields CASSLGLGTNTDTQYF.

This clonotype was seen only a few times. The chain links TRBV20-1 to TRBJ2-1, with 14 positions matching TRBD2. There are 14 residues in the CDR3. V shed 5 bases, J shed 8 bases, and the junction held 5 bases outside the gene matches. Germline CDR1 DFQATT, CDR2 SNEGSKA (reference sequence). CDR3 protein: CSALRLAGGDEQFF. DNA of the CDR3: TGCAGTGCTCTGAGACTAGCGGGAGGGGATGAGCAGTTCTTC.

The genes are TRBV5-1 and TRBJ2-4; D is perhaps TRBD1 (6 bases). There are 14 residues in the CDR3. V shed 3 bases and J shed 3 bases, with 10 bases lying between them. The V gene's germline CDR1 is SGHRS and CDR2 YFSETQ. CDR3 in DNA: TGCGCCAGCAGCTCGAACAGGGACAAAAACATTCAGTACTTC. Its translation: CASSSNRDKNIQYF.

In the case of this clonotype: This may stem from a read error, because a much larger clone lies one nucleotide away. The chain couples TRBV20-1 to TRBJ2-3; no reliable D call. The CDR3 runs 11 residues. V gave up 3 bases and J gave up 5 bases, with 6 bases separating them. In germline, CDR1 is DFQATT, CDR2 SNEGSKA (reference sequence). The CDR3 region is CSARWIDTQYF. The CDR3 DNA reads as TGCAGTGCTAGGTGGATAGATACGCAGTATTTT.

This chain uses TRBV9 with TRBJ2-3; D not resolved. V was pared by 4 bases and J by 4 bases, with 13 bases between. The CDR3 runs to 14 residues. CDR1 and CDR2 from the germline V gene are SGDLS and YYNGEE. The CDR3 DNA is TGTGCCAGCAGCCTAGGACCCACGCCAGATACGCAGTATTTT. Translated, it gives CASSLGPTPDTQYF.

The genes are TRBV7-9 and TRBJ1-5; the D is unclear. The V end was cut by 10 bases, the J end by 0 bases, with 13 bases between. The CDR3 extends over 14 amino acids. Germline values: CDR1 SEHNR, CDR2 FQNEAQ (reference sequence). As DNA, the CDR3 is TGTGCCACCACCCCCTCTAATAGCAATCAGCCCCAGCATTTT. Protein product: CATTPSNSNQPQHF.